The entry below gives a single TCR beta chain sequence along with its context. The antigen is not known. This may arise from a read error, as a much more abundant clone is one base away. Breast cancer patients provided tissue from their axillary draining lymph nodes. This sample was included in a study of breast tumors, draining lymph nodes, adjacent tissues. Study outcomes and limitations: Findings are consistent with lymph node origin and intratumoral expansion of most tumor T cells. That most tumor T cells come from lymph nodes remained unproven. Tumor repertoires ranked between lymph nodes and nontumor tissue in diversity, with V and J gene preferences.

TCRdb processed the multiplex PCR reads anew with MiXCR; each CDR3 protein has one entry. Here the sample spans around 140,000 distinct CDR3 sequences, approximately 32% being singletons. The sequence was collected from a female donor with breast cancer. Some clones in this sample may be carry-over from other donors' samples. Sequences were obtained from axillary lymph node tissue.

The CDR3 protein is CSATKYLSGARSYNEQFF. The CDR3 DNA follows: TGCAGTGCTACAAAATACCTATCGGGGGCGCGATCTTACAATGAGCAGTTCTTC. The gene calls are TRBV20-1 and TRBJ2-1; D tentatively reads TRBD1 or TRBD2 (6 bases each). The CDR3 has 18 amino acids. Germline loops: CDR1 DFQATT, CDR2 SNEGSKA (reference sequence). Trimming shortened V by 4 bases and J by 4 bases, and 26 bases separated the two germline ends.